One sample yielded the 13 T cell receptor beta chains listed below, sequenced in a study of siplizumab effects on memory and regulatory T cells (dated by TCRdb to about 2019). Libraries came from the immunoSEQ multiplex PCR assay. TCRdb took this table from immuneACCESS and kept in-frame rearrangements with V and J called. Such tables lack part of the clones; where checked against another copy, unresolved V genes explain under half of the gap, and the rest is unexplained. The sample data list about 100,000 clones, and roughly 94% of these were observed just once. Around 1.4% of the sample is held by the ten biggest clonotypes. Sample: non-Treg CD4+ T cells sorted from blood. The cell subset or site label for this specimen denotes: FACS-sorted unstimulated CD4+ non-regulatory T cells. The receptor source for this set is a human donor in good health.

The chain joins TRBV5-5 to TRBJ2-1, with TRBD1 as a possible D gene (6 bases). CDR3 length: 17 residues. Trimming stripped 4 bases from V and 0 bases from J, with 17 bases between. Germline V gene data show CDR1 as SGHKS and CDR2 as YYEKEE (reference sequence). The CDR3 here is CASSSIQGTSSYNEQFF. The CDR3 DNA follows: TGTGCCAGCAGCAGTATACAGGGTACGAGCTCCTACAATGAGCAGTTCTTC.

This rearrangement joins TRBV30 to TRBJ1-5, with 7 bases lining up with TRBD1. Germline assignment: CDR1 GTSNPN and CDR2 SVGIG (reference sequence). The junction had 21 bases not matched to a gene; V was cut back by 4 bases and J by 15 bases. The CDR3 has 15 residues. The CDR3 DNA is TGTGCCTGGACCTGGGACAGCCCCGGGAGCGGAGGTCGGCATTTT. It yields the protein CAWTWDSPGSGGRHF.

The chain joins TRBV7-9 to TRBJ2-3; 10 nucleotides align to TRBD1. Trimming removed 4 bases from V and 4 bases from J; junction bases left unmatched: 2. The CDR3 has 14 residues. Germline V gene sequence: CDR1 SEHNR, CDR2 FQNEAQ (reference sequence). CDR3 protein: CASSSGQGADTQYF. The CDR3 bases are TGTGCCAGCAGCTCCGGACAGGGGGCAGATACGCAGTATTTT.

The genes are TRBV18 and TRBJ1-3; 8 bases line up with TRBD1. The CDR3 is 17 residues long. V trimming: 3 bases; J trimming: 0 bases; junction bases outside the gene matches: 7. CDR1 is KGHSH and CDR2 is LQKENI in the germline V gene. This CDR3 reads CASSPGQVEVSGNTIYF. The CDR3 region has the DNA TGTGCCAGCTCACCGGGACAGGTTGAGGTCTCTGGAAACACCATATATTTT.

The CDR3 DNA sequence: TGTGCCAGCAGCCCGACAGGGGTGGAGGCCTACGAGCAGTACTTC. It encodes CASSPTGVEAYEQYF. This sequence joins TRBV7-3 and TRBJ2-7; 8 bases agree with TRBD1. Germline CDR1 SGHTA, CDR2 FQGTGA. V lost 5 bases, J lost 2 bases, and 8 bases stayed unmatched. The CDR3 sequence is 15 residues long.

The chain employs TRBV6-4 and TRBJ2-1; TRBD1 might be the D (5 bases). V was cut by 6 bases and J by 7 bases, with 16 bases left in between. The CDR3 contains 14 residues. Germline V CDR1 and CDR2: MRHNA, SNTAGT. For the CDR3, the DNA is TGTGCCAGCAGAACAGACAGCCTTGGGAATGAGCAGTTCTTC. This codes for CASRTDSLGNEQFF.

V usage is TRBV28 and J usage is TRBJ1-5; D gene unclear. CDR1 and CDR2 from the germline V gene are MDHEN and SYDVKM. The ends were cut back, 3 bases at V and 0 bases at J, with 9 bases in the middle. The CDR3 has 15 amino acids. This CDR3 is CASSFFRFSNQPQHF. CDR3 in DNA: TGTGCCAGCAGTTTCTTTCGATTTAGCAATCAGCCCCAGCATTTT.

V and J are TRBV5-8 and TRBJ1-3, with a weak D call TRBD1 (6 bases). CDR1 is SGHTS and CDR2 is YDEGEE in the germline V gene. Trimming pared 0 bases from V and 1 base from J, leaving 14 bases between. This CDR3 has 17 amino acids. CDR3 in amino acids: CASSLGLGRGSGNTIYF. The CDR3 nucleotides are TGTGCCAGCAGCTTGGGCCTGGGCAGGGGATCTGGAAACACCATATATTTT.

J is TRBJ1-5 and V is TRBV19; D is unresolved. V shed 2 bases and J shed 6 bases, with 8 bases lying between them. CDR1 LNHDA and CDR2 SQIVND come from the germline V gene (reference sequence). The CDR3 extends over 13 amino acids. DNA of the CDR3: TGTGCCAGTAGTATAACCGGACCTCAGCCCCAGCATTTT. Translation gives CASSITGPQPQHF.

The chain links TRBV5-1 to TRBJ2-5; possible D gene TRBD2, 6 bases. The CDR3 has 16 amino acids. Trimming cost V 0 bases and J 7 bases, with 19 bases left between them. Germline-derived CDR1 and CDR2 are SGHRS and YFSETQ. CDR3 bases: TGCGCCAGCAGCTTGGATATTAGCGGTGGGGTTGGGACCCAGTACTTC. It is translated as CASSLDISGGVGTQYF.

The rearrangement links TRBV14 to TRBJ2-2; 11 bases are shared with TRBD2. Germline lookup yields CDR1 SGHDN and CDR2 FVKESK. CDR3 length: 17 residues. Unmatched junction bases numbered 7, after V lost 1 base and J lost 6 bases. CDR3: CASSQGLAGYGAGELFF. CDR3 sequence (DNA): TGTGCCAGCAGCCAAGGACTAGCGGGATATGGGGCCGGGGAGCTGTTTTTT.

The chain is built from TRBV4-2 and TRBJ2-1, with D uncertain. Germline CDR1 reads LGHNA; CDR2 reads YNFKEQ. V was cut by 3 bases and J by 5 bases, with 20 bases left in between. This CDR3 region has 17 residues. The CDR3: CASSQLRSRSDNNEQFF. In nucleotides, the CDR3 is TGTGCCAGCAGCCAGCTACGATCAAGATCCGACAACAATGAGCAGTTCTTC.

The chain links TRBV6-1 to TRBJ2-5; the D is unclear. Trimming pared 11 bases from V and 0 bases from J, leaving 10 bases between. Germline CDR1 MNHNS, CDR2 SASEGT. CDR3 size: 12 residues. The CDR3 DNA reads TGTGCCGGAAGTGACGACCAAGAGACCCAGTACTTC. Translated, it gives CAGSDDQETQYF.